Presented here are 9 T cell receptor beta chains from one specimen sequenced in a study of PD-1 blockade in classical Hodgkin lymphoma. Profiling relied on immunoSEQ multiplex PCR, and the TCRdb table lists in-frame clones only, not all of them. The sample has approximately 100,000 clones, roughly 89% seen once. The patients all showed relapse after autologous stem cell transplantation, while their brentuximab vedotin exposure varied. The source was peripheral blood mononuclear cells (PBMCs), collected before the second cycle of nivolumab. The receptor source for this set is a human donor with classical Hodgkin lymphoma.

DNA for the CDR3: TGTGCCAGCTCACGAGAGACAGGGACCCGGAACACTGAAGCTTTCTTT. Translated, it gives CASSRETGTRNTEAFF. The chain combines TRBV18 with TRBJ1-1; 7 bases align to TRBD1. This CDR3 has 16 residues. Per the germline V gene, CDR1 is KGHSH and CDR2 is LQKENI. V trimming: 4 bases; J trimming: 1 base; junction bases outside the gene matches: 9.

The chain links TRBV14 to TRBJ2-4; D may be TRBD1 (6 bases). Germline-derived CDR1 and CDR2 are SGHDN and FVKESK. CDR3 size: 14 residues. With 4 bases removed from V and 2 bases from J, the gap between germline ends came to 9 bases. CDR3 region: CASSPRGSKNIQYF. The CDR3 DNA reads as TGTGCCAGCAGCCCCAGGGGCTCCAAAAACATTCAGTACTTC.

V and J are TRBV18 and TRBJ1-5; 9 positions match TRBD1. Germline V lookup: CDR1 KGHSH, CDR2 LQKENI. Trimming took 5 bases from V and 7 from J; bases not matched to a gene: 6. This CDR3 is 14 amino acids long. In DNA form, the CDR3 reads TGTGCCAGCTCAGCACAGGGGGCTGAGCAGCCCCAGCATTTT. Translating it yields CASSAQGAEQPQHF. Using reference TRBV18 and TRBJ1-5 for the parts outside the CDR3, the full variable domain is NAGVMQNPRHLVRRRGQEARLRCSPMKGHSHVYWYRQLPEEGLKFMVYLQKENIIDESGMPKERFSAEFPKEGPSILRIQQVVRGDSAAYFCASSAQGAEQPQHFGDGTRLSIL.

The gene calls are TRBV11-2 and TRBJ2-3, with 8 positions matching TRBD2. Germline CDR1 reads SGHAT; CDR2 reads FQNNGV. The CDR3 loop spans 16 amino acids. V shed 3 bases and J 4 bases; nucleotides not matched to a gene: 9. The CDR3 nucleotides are TGTGCCAGCAGCTTCGGGTTGGCGGGGGGCGCAGATACGCAGTATTTT. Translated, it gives CASSFGLAGGADTQYF.

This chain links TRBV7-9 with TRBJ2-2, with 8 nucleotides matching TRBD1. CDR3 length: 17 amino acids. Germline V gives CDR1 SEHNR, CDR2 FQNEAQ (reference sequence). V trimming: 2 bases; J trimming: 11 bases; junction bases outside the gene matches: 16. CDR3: CASSLPTGGAVSGELFF. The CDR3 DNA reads TGTGCCAGCAGCTTACCCACAGGGGGAGCGGTATCGGGAGAGCTGTTTTTT.

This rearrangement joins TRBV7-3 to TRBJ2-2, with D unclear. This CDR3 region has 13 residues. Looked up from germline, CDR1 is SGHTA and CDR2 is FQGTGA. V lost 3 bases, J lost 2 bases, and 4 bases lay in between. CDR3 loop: CASSFFNTGELFF. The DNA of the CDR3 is TGTGCCAGCAGCTTCTTTAACACCGGGGAGCTGTTTTTT.

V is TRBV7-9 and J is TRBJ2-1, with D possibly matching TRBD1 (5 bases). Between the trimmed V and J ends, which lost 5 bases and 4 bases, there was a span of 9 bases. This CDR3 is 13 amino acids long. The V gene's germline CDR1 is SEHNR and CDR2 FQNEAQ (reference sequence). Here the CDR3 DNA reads TGTGCCAGCAGCCCCCCAGGGTACAATGAGCAGTTCTTC. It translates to CASSPPGYNEQFF.

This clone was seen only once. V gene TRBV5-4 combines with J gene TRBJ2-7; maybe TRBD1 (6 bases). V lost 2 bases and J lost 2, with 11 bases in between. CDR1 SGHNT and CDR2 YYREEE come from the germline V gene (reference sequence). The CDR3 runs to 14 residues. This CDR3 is CASSLRDNPYEQYF. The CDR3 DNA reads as TGTGCCAGCAGCTTAAGGGACAACCCCTACGAGCAGTACTTC.

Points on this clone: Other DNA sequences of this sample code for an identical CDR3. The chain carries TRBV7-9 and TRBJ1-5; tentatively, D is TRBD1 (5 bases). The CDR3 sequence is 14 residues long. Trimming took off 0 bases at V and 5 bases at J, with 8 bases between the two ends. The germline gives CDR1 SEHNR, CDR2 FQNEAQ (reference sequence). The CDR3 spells CASSLAGGDQPQHF. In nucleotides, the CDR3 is TGTGCCAGCAGCTTAGCGGGGGGGGATCAGCCCCAGCATTTT.